This is a list of T cell receptor beta chains from one sample in a study of T cells expressing NK-cell markers. TCRdb reanalyzed the 5' RACE reads and collapses them to one entry per CDR3 protein, without DNA. The sample totals 300,000 to 500,000 distinct CDR3 sequences; its top ten clones hold about 10%. Sequencing was done on a sample of blood T cells: a sorted CD56 or NKG2C T cell subset, CD4+ or CD8+ T cells, or bulk PBMC T cells (not recorded which). The receptors here all came from a woman in her forties or fifties in good health. Both conserved end residues are part of each CDR3. Each record gives: J gene, V gene, CDR3 protein.

>TRBJ2-2|TRBV29-1
CSTPGLDTGELFF
>TRBJ2-3|TRBV5-1
CASSLAGQGATDTQYF
>TRBJ2-1|TRBV24-1
CATSDRPDRGYRGEQFF
>TRBJ2-1|TRBV29-1
CSAPADSVGEQFF
>TRBJ1-1|TRBV7-9
CAYELGAVNTEAFF
>TRBJ2-1|TRBV25-1
CASSEPGTGATKQFF
>TRBJ2-7|TRBV9
CASSVADEPTYEQYF
>TRBJ2-2|TRBV3-1
CASSPVGRSSGELFF
>TRBJ2-2|TRBV6-5
CASRGRSLSGELFF
>TRBJ1-5|TRBV29-1
CSVGLKNQPQHF
>TRBJ1-2|TRBV12-3/TRBV12-4
CASSLMPLNGYTF
>TRBJ2-3|TRBV29-1
CSVAGGTTSTDTQYF
>TRBJ2-3|TRBV27
CASSHRGRQYF
>TRBJ2-5|TRBV27
CASSFYGDQQETQYF
>TRBJ2-6|TRBV10-3
CAVHTSGANVLTF
>TRBJ2-1|TRBV19
CASKAGLNEQFF
>TRBJ1-2|TRBV24-1
CATSDLDGSHGYTF
>TRBJ2-7|TRBV5-1
CASSSDRFYEQYF
>TRBJ2-1|TRBV24-1
CATSDPHSGSSYNEQFF
>TRBJ2-1|TRBV12-3/TRBV12-4
CASRSPFRSYNEQFF
>TRBJ2-5|TRBV3-1
CASRAGSQETQYF
>TRBJ1-5|TRBV7-9
CASSSSDYSNQPQHF
>TRBJ1-1|TRBV12-3/TRBV12-4
CASSWGGDEAFF
>TRBJ2-7|TRBV11-2
CASSLEGQVNYEQYF
>TRBJ2-7|TRBV19
CASSIPGQASYEQYF
>TRBJ1-1|TRBV6-6
CASSNTGPAPNTEAFF
>TRBJ2-1|TRBV2
CASNQPPVNEQFF
>TRBJ2-3|TRBV12-5
CASEHPGLRDPYF
>TRBJ2-5|TRBV4-2
CASSQNAGNRGETQYF
>TRBJ1-3|TRBV4-2
CASSPQGSYTIYF
>TRBJ2-2|TRBV24-1
CATSEESGQGDTGELFF
>TRBJ2-7|TRBV12-3/TRBV12-4
CASSLATRSEQYF
>TRBJ2-7|TRBV25-1
CASEEGTGTEQYF
>TRBJ2-1|TRBV7-6
CASSSSGSVNEQFF
>TRBJ2-3|TRBV5-6
CASSLLTSGTTDTQYF
>TRBJ1-5|TRBV20-1
CSAGRGVNQPQHF
>TRBJ1-5|TRBV5-6
CASNLWGENQPQHF
>TRBJ1-1|TRBV29-1
CSYLDSGTAAFF
>TRBJ2-5|TRBV24-1
CATNNPGKTQYF
>TRBJ2-1|TRBV20-1
CSATLSGRISYNEQFF
>TRBJ2-1|TRBV10-3
CAISESGGAYNEQFF
>TRBJ1-1|TRBV5-5
CASSLTGLVTEAFF
>TRBJ2-2|TRBV24-1
CATSALRGELFF
>TRBJ2-1|TRBV12-3/TRBV12-4
CATYSGKSSYNEQFF
>TRBJ2-3|TRBV6-4
CASSVAGDTDTQYF
>TRBJ2-4|TRBV6-1
CASRPPGQGGNIQYF
>TRBJ2-3|TRBV5-1
CASSLRQGGTDTQYF
>TRBJ2-1|TRBV9
CASDGGEDNEQFF
>TRBJ1-2|TRBV7-6
CASSTKSGQGYGYTF
>TRBJ2-5|TRBV4-2
CASSQRLAGRGETQYF
>TRBJ2-1|TRBV10-3
CAITDRRNEQFF
>TRBJ2-6|TRBV2
CASSDPAGAGANVLTF
>TRBJ2-7|TRBV12-3/TRBV12-4
CASSLVTSGTHEQYF
>TRBJ1-6|TRBV12-3/TRBV12-4
CASSWGQGASPLHF